Below, one T cell receptor (beta chain) is given with its context. Some clones are missing from TCRdb's copy, which holds only in-frame ones; the method was immunoSEQ multiplex PCR. The sample holds fewer than 110,000 clones; almost 85% are singletons and the top ten take roughly 4.4%. This entry is derived from a study of blood T cell repertoires in COVID-19. Study at large: Samples taken during acute and convalescent COVID-19 were collected in the United States, Italy and Spain.

The V gene end was trimmed by 4 bases and the J gene end by 8 bases; junction bases not matched to a gene: 17. The CDR3 length is 18 residues. Germline CDR1 SGHRS, CDR2 YFSETQ. The chain recombines TRBV5-1 with TRBJ2-1, with 11 bases aligning to TRBD2. The origin of this receptor is a human donor in a cohort sampled during active COVID-19. The specimen was peripheral blood. CDR3 coding DNA: TGCGCCAGCAGCGCCCCGCTAGCGGGAGGTGTCAGTCGCGATGAGCAGTTCTTC. Its translation: CASSAPLAGGVSRDEQFF.